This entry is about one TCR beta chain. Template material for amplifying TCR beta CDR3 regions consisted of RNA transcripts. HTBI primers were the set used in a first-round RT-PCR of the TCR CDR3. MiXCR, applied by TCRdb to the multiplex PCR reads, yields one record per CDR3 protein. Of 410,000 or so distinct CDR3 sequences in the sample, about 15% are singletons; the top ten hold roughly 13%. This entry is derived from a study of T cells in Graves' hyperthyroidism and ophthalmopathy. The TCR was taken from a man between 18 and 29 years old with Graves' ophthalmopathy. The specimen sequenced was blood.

DNA for the CDR3: TGTGCCAGCAGCCAAGATTATGAAAAACTGTTTTTT. Translation: CASSQDYEKLFF. The chain employs TRBV3-1 and TRBJ1-4; D not certain. V was shortened by 0 bases and J by 6 bases, with 2 bases between the two germline ends. Germline values: CDR1 LGHDT, CDR2 YNNKEL (reference sequence). CDR3 size: 12 residues.